Below, 4 T cell receptor beta chains from the same sample are listed, as sequenced in a study of cytomegalovirus exposure and HLA in healthy donors. With 60 Vbeta and 13 Jbeta primers, the PCR was carried out. Only in-frame clones appear in the TCRdb table, and some are missing; sequencing was by immunoSEQ multiplex PCR. The profile shows around 99,000 clones, under 85% of them singletons. Sequenced sample: PBMCs. These receptors all come from a man aged 45 to 65 in good health and CMV-seropositive.

The chain combines TRBV9 with TRBJ1-2, with TRBD1 identical over 11 bases. The CDR3 runs 16 residues. The V gene end was trimmed by 3 bases and the J gene end by 4 bases; junction bases not matched to a gene: 8. The germline V gene has CDR1 SGDLS and CDR2 YYNGEE. CDR3 sequence: CASSDSRDRGSYGYTF. Here the CDR3 DNA reads TGTGCCAGCAGCGACAGCCGGGACAGGGGGAGCTATGGCTACACCTTC.

Details on this clone: At one end the junction does not follow the germline gene, possibly because of a read error. The J gene is TRBJ1-1, the V gene TRBV7-9; D call uncertain. From germline, CDR1 is SEHNR and CDR2 FQNEAQ (reference sequence). CDR3 length: 16 amino acids. CDR3 sequence (DNA): TGTTCCAGCAGCTCATTTGCAGGAGGCAGGAACACTGAAGCTTTCTTT. It translates to CSSSSFAGGRNTEAFF.

The J gene is TRBJ2-2, the V gene TRBV18; no clear D. Germline V gives CDR1 KGHSH, CDR2 LQKENI. The CDR3 covers 15 residues. Trimming left V 1 base short and J 1 base short, with 7 bases between. As DNA, the CDR3 is TGTGCCAGCTCACCACGGGCAGGGAACACCGGGGAGCTGTTTTTT. Translation gives CASSPRAGNTGELFF.

V usage is TRBV9 and J usage is TRBJ2-5, with D perhaps TRBD1 (6 bases). Trimming left V 0 bases short and J 6 bases short, with 15 bases between. The CDR3 has 15 residues. Germline assignment: CDR1 SGDLS and CDR2 YYNGEE. CDR3 sequence reads: CASSVGWGPQKTQYF. As DNA, the CDR3 is TGTGCCAGCAGCGTAGGATGGGGGCCGCAAAAGACCCAGTACTTC.